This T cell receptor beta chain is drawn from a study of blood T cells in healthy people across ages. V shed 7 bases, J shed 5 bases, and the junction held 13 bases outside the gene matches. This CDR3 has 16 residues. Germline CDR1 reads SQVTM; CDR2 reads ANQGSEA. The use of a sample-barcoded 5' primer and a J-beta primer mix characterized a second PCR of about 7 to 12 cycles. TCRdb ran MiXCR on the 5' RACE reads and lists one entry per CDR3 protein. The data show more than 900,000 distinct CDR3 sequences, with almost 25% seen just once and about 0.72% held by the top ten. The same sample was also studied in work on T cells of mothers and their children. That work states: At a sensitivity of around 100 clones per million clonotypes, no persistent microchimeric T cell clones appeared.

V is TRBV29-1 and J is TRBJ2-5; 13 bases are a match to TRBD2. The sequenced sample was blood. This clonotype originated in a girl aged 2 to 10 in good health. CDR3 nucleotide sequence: TGCAGCGGGCTTAACCAGGGACTAGCGGGATGGGAGACCCAGTACTTC. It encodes CSGLNQGLAGWETQYF.